Given below is one T cell receptor (beta chain) in context. Its antigen is unknown. Trimming removed 0 bases at V and 2 bases at J, with 19 bases between. The CDR3 spans 18 residues. The germline gives CDR1 LGHNA, CDR2 YSLEER. This specimen comes from a study of CD8+ T cells in alopecia areata. Following extraction, RNA underwent reverse transcription to cDNA, which served as the sequencing template. Measured with immunoSEQ multiplex PCR; TCRdb has only the in-frame clones, and not every one. The repertoire holds over 150,000 clones, with approximately 53% as singletons. Study-wide results and limits: In scalp and blood, many expanded lesional clones persisted during tofacitinib.

Treatment meaning: oral pan-JAK inhibitor, 5-10 mg twice daily. From alopecia areata patients, lesional scalp punch biopsies and peripheral blood were collected. The chain employs TRBV4-3 and TRBJ1-2; the D is unclear. The TCR sequence derives from a human donor with alopecia areata. The sequencing here drew on CD8+ T cells sorted from blood, taken at week 24, from a patient treated with tofacitinib. The CDR3, as DNA: TGCGCCAGCAGCCAAGATCTGGCAGAAGGAGGAACGAACTATGGCTACACCTTC. Protein product: CASSQDLAEGGTNYGYTF.